This TCR beta chain was retrieved from a study of blood T cell repertoires in COVID-19. For the study at large: Both acute and convalescent COVID-19 samples were obtained from the United States, Italy and Spain.

Repertoires were generated with immunoSEQ multiplex PCR, while TCRdb's copy carries only in-frame clones and drops some. Here the sample spans 180,000 or so clones, roughly 80% being singletons. Trimming removed 5 bases at V and 10 bases at J, with 21 bases between. From germline, CDR1 is MRHNA and CDR2 SNTAGT. The CDR3 is made up of 15 amino acids. The clonotype comes from a man over 45 who had recovered from COVID-19. V is TRBV6-4 and J is TRBJ2-1, with TRBD2 as a possible D gene (5 bases). The source material was peripheral blood. This CDR3 reads CASSRGLLGTEEQFF. The CDR3 coding sequence is TGTGCCAGCAGTCGCGGACTCTTAGGCACCGAGGAGCAGTTCTTC.